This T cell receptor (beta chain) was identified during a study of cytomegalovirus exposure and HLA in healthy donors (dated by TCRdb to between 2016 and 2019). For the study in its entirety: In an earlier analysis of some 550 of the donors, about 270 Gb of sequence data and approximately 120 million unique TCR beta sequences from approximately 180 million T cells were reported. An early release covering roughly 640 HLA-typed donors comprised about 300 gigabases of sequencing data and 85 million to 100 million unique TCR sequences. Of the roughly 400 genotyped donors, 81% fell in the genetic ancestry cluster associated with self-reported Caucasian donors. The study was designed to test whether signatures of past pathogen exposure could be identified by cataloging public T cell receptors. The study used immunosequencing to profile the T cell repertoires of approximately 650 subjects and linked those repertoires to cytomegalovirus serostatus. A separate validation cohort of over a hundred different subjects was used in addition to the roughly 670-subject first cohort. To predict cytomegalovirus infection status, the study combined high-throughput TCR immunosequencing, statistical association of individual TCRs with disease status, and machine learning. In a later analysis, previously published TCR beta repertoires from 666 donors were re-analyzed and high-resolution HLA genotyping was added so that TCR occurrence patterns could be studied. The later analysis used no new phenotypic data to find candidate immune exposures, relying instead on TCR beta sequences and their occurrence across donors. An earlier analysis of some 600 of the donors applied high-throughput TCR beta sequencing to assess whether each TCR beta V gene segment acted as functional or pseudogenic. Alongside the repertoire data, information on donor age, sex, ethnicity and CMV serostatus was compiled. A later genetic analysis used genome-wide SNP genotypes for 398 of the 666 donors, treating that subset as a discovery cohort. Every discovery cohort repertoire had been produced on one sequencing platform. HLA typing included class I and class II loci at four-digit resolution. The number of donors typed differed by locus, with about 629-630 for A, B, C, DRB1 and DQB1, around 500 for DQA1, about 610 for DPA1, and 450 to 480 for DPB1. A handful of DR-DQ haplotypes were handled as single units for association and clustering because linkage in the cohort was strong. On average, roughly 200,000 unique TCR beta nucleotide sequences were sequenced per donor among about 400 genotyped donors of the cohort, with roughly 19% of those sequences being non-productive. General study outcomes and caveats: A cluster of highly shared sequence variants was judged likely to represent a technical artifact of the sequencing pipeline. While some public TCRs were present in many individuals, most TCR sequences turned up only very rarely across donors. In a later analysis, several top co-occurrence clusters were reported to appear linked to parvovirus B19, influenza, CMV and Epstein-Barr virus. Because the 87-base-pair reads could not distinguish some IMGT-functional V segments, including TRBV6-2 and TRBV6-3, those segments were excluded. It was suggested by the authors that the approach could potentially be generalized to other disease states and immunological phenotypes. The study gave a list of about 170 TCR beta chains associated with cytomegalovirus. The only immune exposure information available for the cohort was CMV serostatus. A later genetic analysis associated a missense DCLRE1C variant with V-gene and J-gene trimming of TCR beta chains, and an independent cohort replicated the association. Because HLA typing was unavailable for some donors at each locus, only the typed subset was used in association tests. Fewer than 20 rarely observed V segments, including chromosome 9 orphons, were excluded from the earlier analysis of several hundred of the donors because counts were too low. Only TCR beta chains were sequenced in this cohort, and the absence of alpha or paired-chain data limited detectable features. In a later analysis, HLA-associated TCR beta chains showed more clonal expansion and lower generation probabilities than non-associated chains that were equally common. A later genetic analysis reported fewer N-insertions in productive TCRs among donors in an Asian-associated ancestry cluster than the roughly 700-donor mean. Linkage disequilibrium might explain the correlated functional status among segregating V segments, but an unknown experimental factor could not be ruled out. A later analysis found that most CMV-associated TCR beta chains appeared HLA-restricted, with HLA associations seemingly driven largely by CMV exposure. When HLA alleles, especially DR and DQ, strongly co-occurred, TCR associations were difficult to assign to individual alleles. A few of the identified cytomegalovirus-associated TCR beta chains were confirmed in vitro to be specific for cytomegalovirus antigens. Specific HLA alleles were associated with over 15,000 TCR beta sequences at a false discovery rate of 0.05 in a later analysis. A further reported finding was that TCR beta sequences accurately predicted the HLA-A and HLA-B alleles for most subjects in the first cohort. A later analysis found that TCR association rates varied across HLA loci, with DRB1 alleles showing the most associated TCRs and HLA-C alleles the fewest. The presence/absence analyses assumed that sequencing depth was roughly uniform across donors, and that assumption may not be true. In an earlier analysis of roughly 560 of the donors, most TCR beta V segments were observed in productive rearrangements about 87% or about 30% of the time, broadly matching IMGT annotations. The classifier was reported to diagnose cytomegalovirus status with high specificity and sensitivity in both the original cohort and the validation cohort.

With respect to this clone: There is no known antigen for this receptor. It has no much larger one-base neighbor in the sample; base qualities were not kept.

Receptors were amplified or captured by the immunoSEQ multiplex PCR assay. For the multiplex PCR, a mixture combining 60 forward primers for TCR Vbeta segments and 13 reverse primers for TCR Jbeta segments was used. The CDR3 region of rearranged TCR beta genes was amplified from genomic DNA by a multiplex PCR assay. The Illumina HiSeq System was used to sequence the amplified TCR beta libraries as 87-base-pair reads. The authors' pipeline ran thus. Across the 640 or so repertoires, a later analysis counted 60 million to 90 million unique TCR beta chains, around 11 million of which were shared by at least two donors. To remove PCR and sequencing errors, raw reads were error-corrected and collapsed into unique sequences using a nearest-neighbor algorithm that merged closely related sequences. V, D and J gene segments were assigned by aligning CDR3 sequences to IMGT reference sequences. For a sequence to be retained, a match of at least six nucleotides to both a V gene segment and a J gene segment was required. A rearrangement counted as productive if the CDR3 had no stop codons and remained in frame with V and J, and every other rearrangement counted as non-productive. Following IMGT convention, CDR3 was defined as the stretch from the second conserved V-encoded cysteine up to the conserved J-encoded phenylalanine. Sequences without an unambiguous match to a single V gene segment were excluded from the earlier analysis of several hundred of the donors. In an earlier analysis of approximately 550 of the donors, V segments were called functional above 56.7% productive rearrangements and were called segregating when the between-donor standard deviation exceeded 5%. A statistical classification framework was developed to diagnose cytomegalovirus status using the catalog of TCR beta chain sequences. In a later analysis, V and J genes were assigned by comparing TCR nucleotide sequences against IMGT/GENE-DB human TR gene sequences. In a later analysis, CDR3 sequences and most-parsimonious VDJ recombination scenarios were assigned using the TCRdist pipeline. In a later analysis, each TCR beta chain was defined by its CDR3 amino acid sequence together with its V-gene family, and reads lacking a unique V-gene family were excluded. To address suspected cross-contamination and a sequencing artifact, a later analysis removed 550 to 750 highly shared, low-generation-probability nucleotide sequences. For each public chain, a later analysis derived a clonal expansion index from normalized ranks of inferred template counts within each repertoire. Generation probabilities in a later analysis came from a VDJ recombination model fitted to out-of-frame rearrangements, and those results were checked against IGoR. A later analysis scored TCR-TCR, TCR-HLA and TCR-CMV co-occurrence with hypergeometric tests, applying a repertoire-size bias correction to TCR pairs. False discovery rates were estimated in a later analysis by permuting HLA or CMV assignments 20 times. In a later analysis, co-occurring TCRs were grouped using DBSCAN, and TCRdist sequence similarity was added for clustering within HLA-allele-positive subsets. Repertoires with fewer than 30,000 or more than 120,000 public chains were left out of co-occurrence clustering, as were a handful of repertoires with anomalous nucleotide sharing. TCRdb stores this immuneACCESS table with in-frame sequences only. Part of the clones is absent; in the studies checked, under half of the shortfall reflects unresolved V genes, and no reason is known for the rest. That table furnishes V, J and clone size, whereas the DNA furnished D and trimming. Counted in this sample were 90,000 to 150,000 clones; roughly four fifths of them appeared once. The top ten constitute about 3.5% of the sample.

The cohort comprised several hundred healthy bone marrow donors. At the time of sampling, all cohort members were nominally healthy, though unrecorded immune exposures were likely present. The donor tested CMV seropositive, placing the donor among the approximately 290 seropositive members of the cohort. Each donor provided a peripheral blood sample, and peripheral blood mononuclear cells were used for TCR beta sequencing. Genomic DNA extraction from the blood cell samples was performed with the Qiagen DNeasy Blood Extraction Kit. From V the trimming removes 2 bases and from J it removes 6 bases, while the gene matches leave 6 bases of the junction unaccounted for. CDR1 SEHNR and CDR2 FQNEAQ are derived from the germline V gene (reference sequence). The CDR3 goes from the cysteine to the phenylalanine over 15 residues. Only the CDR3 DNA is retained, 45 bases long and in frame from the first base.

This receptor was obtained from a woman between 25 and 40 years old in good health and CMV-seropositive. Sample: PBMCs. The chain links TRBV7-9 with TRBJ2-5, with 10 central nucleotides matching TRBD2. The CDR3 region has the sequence CASSLWASGGQTQYF. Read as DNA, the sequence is TGTGCCAGCAGCTTATGGGCTAGCGGGGGACAGACCCAGTACTTC.